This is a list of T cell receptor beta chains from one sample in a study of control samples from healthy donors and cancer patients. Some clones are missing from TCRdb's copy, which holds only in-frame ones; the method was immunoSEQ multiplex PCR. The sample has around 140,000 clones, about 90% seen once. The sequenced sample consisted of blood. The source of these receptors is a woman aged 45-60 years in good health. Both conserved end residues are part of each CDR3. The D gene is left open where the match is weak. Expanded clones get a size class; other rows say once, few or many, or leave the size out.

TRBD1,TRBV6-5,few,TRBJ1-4,CASRDRFLEKLFF,TGTGCCAGCAGGGACAGGTTTTTGGAAAAACTGTTTTTT
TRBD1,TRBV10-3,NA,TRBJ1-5,CAISDSGQGGEPQHF,TGTGCCATCAGTGACTCAGGACAGGGCGGGGAGCCCCAGCATTTT
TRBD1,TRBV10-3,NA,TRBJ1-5,CGTGGVENQPQHF,TGTGGCACAGGGGGCGTCGAAAATCAGCCCCAGCATTTT
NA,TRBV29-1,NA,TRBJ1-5,CSVVTTGNQPQHF,TGCAGCGTTGTTACAACGGGCAATCAGCCCCAGCATTTT
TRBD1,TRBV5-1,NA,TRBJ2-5,CASSVQGAQETQYF,TGCGCCAGCAGCGTACAGGGGGCCCAAGAGACCCAGTACTTC
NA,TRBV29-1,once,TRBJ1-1,CSVVMLLATEAFF,TGCAGCGTTGTTATGTTGTTGGCCACTGAAGCTTTCTTT
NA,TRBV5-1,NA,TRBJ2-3,CASSLDSIRGANSDTQYF,TGCGCCAGCAGCTTGGATTCAATCCGGGGGGCAAACTCAGATACGCAGTATTTT
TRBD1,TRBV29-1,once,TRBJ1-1,CSVDPGQGAFF,TGCAGCGTTGACCCGGGACAGGGAGCTTTCTTT
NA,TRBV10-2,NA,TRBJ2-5,CASSESFLTRGRETQYF,TGCGCCAGCAGTGAGTCGTTTTTGACGCGGGGGCGGGAGACCCAGTACTTC
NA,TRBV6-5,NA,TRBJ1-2,CASSYSISPGDGYTF,TGTGCCAGCAGTTACTCGATTAGCCCGGGGGATGGCTACACCTTC
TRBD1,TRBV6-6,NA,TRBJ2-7,CASSNLDRAIYEQYF,TGTGCCAGCAGTAACCTAGACAGGGCGATCTACGAGCAGTACTTC
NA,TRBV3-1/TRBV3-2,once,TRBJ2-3,CASSHRTRTDTQYF,TGTGCCAGCAGCCACCGCACCCGTACAGATACGCAGTATTTT
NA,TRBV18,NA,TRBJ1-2,CASSPPGTGILYGYTF,TGTGCCAGCTCACCACCGGGCACAGGGATACTCTATGGCTACACCTTC
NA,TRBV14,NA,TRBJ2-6,CASSLGRLRGASGANVLTF,TGTGCCAGCAGCCTCGGCAGGTTGAGAGGGGCCTCTGGGGCCAACGTCCTGACTTTC
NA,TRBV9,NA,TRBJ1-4,CASSPRLLGGEKLFF,TGTGCCAGCAGCCCCCGACTCCTCGGGGGTGAAAAACTGTTTTTT
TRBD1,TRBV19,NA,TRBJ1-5,CASRTGTGGEQPQHF,TGTGCCAGTCGAACCGGGACAGGGGGCGAACAGCCCCAGCATTTT
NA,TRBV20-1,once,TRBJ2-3,CSARDVVAQYF,TGCAGTGCTAGAGATGTCGTTGCGCAGTATTTT
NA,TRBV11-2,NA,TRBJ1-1,CASSLYVADVLNTEAFF,TGTGCCAGCAGCTTATATGTAGCCGACGTTCTGAACACTGAAGCTTTCTTT
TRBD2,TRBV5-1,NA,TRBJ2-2,CASSWTLAGDPTGGELFF,TGCGCCAGCAGCTGGACCCTAGCGGGAGATCCGACGGGCGGGGAGCTGTTTTTT
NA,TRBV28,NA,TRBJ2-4,CASSPNAAFSPLVDIQYF,TGTGCCAGCAGTCCCAACGCGGCATTTTCCCCCCTCGTTGACATTCAGTACTTC
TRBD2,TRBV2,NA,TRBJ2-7,CASSEVTSGSLEQYF,TGTGCCAGCAGTGAAGTTACTAGCGGATCGTTGGAGCAGTACTTC
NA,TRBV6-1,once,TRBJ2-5,CASSEAQGRQETQYF,TGTGCCAGCAGTGAAGCCCAGGGGAGACAAGAGACCCAGTACTTC
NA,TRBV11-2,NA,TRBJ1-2,CASSFDGTPTNYGYTF,TGTGCCAGCAGCTTCGACGGGACACCGACTAACTATGGCTACACCTTC
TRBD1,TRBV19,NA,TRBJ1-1,CASRPTPGQEQLEAFF,TGTGCCAGTAGACCTACGCCGGGACAGGAGCAACTTGAAGCTTTCTTT
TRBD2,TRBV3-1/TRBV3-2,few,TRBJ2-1,CASSQGLAGAYNEQFF,TGTGCCAGCAGCCAAGGGCTGGCGGGAGCTTACAATGAGCAGTTCTTC
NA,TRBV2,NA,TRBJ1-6,CASTRESSYNSPLHF,TGTGCCAGCACTAGGGAGAGCTCCTATAATTCACCCCTCCACTTT
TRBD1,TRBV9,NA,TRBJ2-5,CASSLTDRVPETQYF,TGTGCCAGCAGCCTTACAGACAGGGTCCCAGAGACCCAGTACTTC
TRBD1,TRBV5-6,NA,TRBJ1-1,CASSYRDRGTEAFF,TGTGCCAGCAGTTACCGGGACAGGGGGACTGAAGCTTTCTTT
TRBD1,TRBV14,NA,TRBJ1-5,CASSQEEDRRTQPQHF,TGTGCCAGCAGCCAAGAGGAGGACAGGCGCACTCAGCCCCAGCATTTT
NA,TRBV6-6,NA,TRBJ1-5,CASSYPRTGIAGPQHF,TGTGCCAGCAGTTACCCCCGGACGGGGATAGCGGGGCCCCAGCATTTT
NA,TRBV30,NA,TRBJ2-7,CAWSVRGYEQYF,TGTGCCTGGAGTGTACGAGGCTACGAGCAGTACTTC
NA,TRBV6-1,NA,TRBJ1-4,CASSDKPLNREKLFF,TGTGCCAGCAGTGACAAACCCCTTAATAGGGAAAAACTGTTTTTT
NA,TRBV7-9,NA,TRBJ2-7,CASSLMAGDGQYF,TGTGCCAGCAGCTTAATGGCCGGTGACGGGCAGTACTTC
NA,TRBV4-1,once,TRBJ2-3,CASRGTASTDTQYF,TGCGCCAGCAGGGGGACTGCTAGCACAGATACGCAGTATTTT
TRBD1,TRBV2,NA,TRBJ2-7,CASSGVQGALQYF,TGTGCCAGCAGTGGTGTACAGGGGGCGCTACAGTACTTC
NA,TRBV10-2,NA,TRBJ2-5,CASTQKETQYF,TGCGCCAGCACCCAAAAGGAGACCCAGTACTTC
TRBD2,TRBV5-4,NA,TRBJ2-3,CASRLTSGSTDTQYF,TGTGCCAGCAGGTTGACTAGCGGGAGCACAGATACGCAGTATTTT
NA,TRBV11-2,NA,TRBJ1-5,CASSMDRNQPQHF,TGTGCCAGCAGCATGGACCGTAATCAGCCCCAGCATTTT
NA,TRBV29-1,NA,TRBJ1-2,CSVAVEGYGYTF,TGCAGCGTTGCAGTCGAGGGGTATGGCTACACCTTC
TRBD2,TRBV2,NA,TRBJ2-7,CASDGTNYEQYF,TGTGCCAGCGACGGGACTAACTACGAGCAGTACTTC
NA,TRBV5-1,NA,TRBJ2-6,CASTAGISGANVLTF,TGCGCCAGCACAGCAGGGATCTCTGGGGCCAACGTCCTGACTTTC
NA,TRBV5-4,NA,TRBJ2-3,CASSSKQGGPDTQYF,TGTGCCAGCAGCTCCAAACAGGGTGGACCAGATACGCAGTATTTT
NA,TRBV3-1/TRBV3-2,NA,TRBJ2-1,CASSQGMLRDEQFF,TGTGCCAGCAGCCAAGGAATGTTGAGGGATGAGCAGTTCTTC
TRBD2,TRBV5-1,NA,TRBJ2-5,CASSLGTSGGRETQYF,TGCGCCAGCAGCTTGGGGACTAGCGGGGGGCGCGAGACCCAGTACTTC
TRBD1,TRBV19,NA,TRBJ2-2,CASRKLTNRGDTGELFF,TGTGCCAGTAGAAAACTAACCAACAGGGGGGACACCGGGGAGCTGTTTTTT
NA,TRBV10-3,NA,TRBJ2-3,CAISEGSPDTQYF,TGTGCCATCAGTGAAGGGTCGCCAGATACGCAGTATTTT
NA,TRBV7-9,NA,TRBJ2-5,CASSLKESPETQYF,TGTGCCAGCAGCTTAAAGGAGAGCCCGGAGACCCAGTACTTC
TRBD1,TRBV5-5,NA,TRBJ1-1,CASSFGSGGVGTEAFF,TGTGCCAGCAGCTTTGGGTCAGGGGGCGTTGGCACTGAAGCTTTCTTT
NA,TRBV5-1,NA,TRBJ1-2,CASSPRSDGRGYTF,TGCGCCAGCAGCCCAAGGTCGGACGGGCGTGGCTACACCTTC
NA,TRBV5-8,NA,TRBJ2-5,CASRLVGSKTQYF,TGTGCCAGCCGACTTGTGGGGTCGAAGACCCAGTACTTC
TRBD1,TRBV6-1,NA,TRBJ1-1,CASREAAWQGVFSTEAFF,TGTGCCAGCCGGGAAGCCGCTTGGCAGGGGGTTTTTAGCACTGAAGCTTTCTTT
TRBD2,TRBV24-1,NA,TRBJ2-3,CATSGSGRASSTDTQYF,TGTGCCACCAGTGGTAGCGGGAGGGCTTCTAGCACAGATACGCAGTATTTT
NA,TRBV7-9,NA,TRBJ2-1,CASRPPPRFGNEQFF,TGTGCCAGCAGGCCCCCCCCTCGGTTTGGTAATGAGCAGTTCTTC
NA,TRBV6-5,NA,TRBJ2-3,CASSGITDTQYF,TGTGCCAGCAGCGGGATCACAGATACGCAGTATTTT
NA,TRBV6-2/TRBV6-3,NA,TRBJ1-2,CASSYGGTYGYTF,TGTGCCAGCAGTTATGGGGGTACCTATGGCTACACCTTC
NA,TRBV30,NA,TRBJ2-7,CASWTYDSYEQYF,TGTGCCTCCTGGACTTATGACTCCTACGAGCAGTACTTC
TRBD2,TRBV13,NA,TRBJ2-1,CASSPGLAGGVLSYNEQFF,TGTGCCAGCAGCCCGGGACTAGCGGGAGGGGTTTTATCCTACAATGAGCAGTTCTTC
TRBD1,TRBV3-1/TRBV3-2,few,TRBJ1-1,CASSLTGGDTEAFF,TGTGCCAGCAGCCTCACAGGGGGGGACACTGAAGCTTTCTTT
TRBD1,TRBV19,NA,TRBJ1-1,CATATGVNTEAFF,TGTGCCACCGCGACAGGGGTGAACACTGAAGCTTTCTTT